Shown below are 14 T cell receptor beta chains from a single sample sequenced in a study of cytomegalovirus exposure and HLA in healthy donors. TCRdb's table, derived via immunoSEQ multiplex PCR, lists solely in-frame clones and lacks some. This sample has fewer than 200,000 clones, with roughly 85% found just once. Sequencing input: PBMCs. The source is a man aged 18 to 30 in good health and CMV-seropositive.

The chain couples TRBV30 to TRBJ2-4; D is perhaps TRBD2 (5 bases). CDR1 is GTSNPN and CDR2 is SVGIG in the germline V gene (reference sequence). This CDR3 has 14 amino acids. Trimming shortened V by 1 base and J by 6 bases, and 13 bases separated the two germline ends. The CDR3 coding sequence is TGTGCCTGGAGTGCGGCGGGTTCGACAAACATTCAGTACTTC. It specifies CAWSAAGSTNIQYF.

As for this clone: Other nucleotide sequences in the sample specify the same CDR3. The chain links TRBV27 to TRBJ2-2; the D is unclear. Germline CDR1 is MNHEY and CDR2 is SMNVEV (reference sequence). The length of the CDR3 is 13 residues. V was pared by 4 bases and J by 1 base, with 4 bases between. CDR3 region: CASSSVNTGELFF. The CDR3 bases are TGTGCCAGCAGTTCCGTGAACACCGGGGAGCTGTTTTTT.

The J gene is TRBJ2-6, the V gene TRBV7-9; perhaps TRBD1 as D (5 bases). Trimming shortened V by 2 bases and J by 10 bases, and 15 bases separated the two germline ends. This CDR3 is built from 15 residues. CDR1 and CDR2 from the germline V gene are SEHNR and FQNEAQ (reference sequence). CDR3 loop: CASSLSRGSSNVLTF. The DNA of the CDR3 is TGTGCCAGCAGCTTATCAAGGGGCTCATCTAACGTCCTGACTTTC.

The count of this clone is one. The V call is TRBV28, the J call TRBJ1-2; 7 nucleotides line up with TRBD1. Germline trimming cut 7 bases from V and 3 bases from J; bases unmatched to any gene: 8. Per the germline V gene, CDR1 is MDHEN and CDR2 is SYDVKM. The CDR3 has 14 amino acids. As DNA, the CDR3 is TGTGCCAGCAACCCGGGAGACAGGGACTATGGCTACACCTTC. Its translation: CASNPGDRDYGYTF.

This clone came up a few times. The J gene is TRBJ1-2, the V gene TRBV6-4; 8 nucleotides match TRBD1. Per germline, CDR1 MRHNA and CDR2 SNTAGT. This CDR3 spans 14 amino acids. The V and J ends lost 7 bases and 7 bases, in that order; junction bases with no gene match: 11. The CDR3 DNA follows: TGTGCCAGCACCGTTCCCCAGGGGGCAGGTGGCTACACCTTC. Translation gives CASTVPQGAGGYTF.

The chain joins TRBV4-1 to TRBJ2-1; D remains ambiguous. The CDR3 length is 14 residues. CDR1 and CDR2 from the germline V gene are MGHRA and YSYEKL. V was clipped by 0 bases and J by 7 bases, with 10 bases between them. CDR3 nucleotides: TGCGCCAGCAGCCAAGATTCCGGTAGAAATGAGCAGTTCTTC. Translating gives CASSQDSGRNEQFF.

V gene TRBV6-5 combines with J gene TRBJ1-1; 10 nucleotides line up with TRBD1. Trimming at V came to 5 bases and at J to 5 bases, leaving 5 bases not matched to a gene. CDR1 and CDR2 (germline): MNHEY, SVGAGI. The CDR3 spans 14 residues. The CDR3 sequence is CASSLTGGYTEAFF. The CDR3 bases are TGTGCCAGCAGTCTGACAGGGGGCTATACTGAAGCTTTCTTT.

The chain recombines TRBV4-1 with TRBJ2-5, with TRBD1 matching 8 bases. CDR1 is MGHRA and CDR2 is YSYEKL in the germline V gene. This CDR3 comprises 15 residues. The trim removed 1 base at V and 5 bases at J, leaving 6 bases unmatched. The CDR3 here is CASSQGTGGVETQYF. The CDR3 nucleotides read TGCGCCAGCAGCCAAGGTACAGGGGGTGTGGAGACCCAGTACTTC.

V usage is TRBV5-1 and J usage is TRBJ1-1; D gene uncertain. Trimming took 3 bases from V and 4 from J, leaving 13 bases between them. The CDR3 runs 14 residues. Germline CDR1 is SGHRS and CDR2 is YFSETQ. The CDR3 coding sequence is TGCGCCAGCAGCTCCCTGTCGTTCGGCACTGAAGCTTTCTTT. This translates into CASSSLSFGTEAFF.

The rearrangement uses TRBV9 and TRBJ2-7; TRBD1 matches 7 bases. V shed 0 bases and J 3 bases; nucleotides not matched to a gene: 6. CDR1 and CDR2 (germline): SGDLS, YYNGEE. The CDR3 covers 15 residues. CDR3 DNA sequence: TGTGCCAGCAGCGTAGGACAGGGAATAGGCTACGAGCAGTACTTC. Its translation is CASSVGQGIGYEQYF.

CDR3 residues: CASRGTDTQYF. CDR3 bases: TGTGCCTCCCGGGGCACAGATACGCAGTATTTT. The chain carries TRBV7-9 and TRBJ2-3; D remains unclear. Germline CDR1 SEHNR, CDR2 FQNEAQ (reference sequence). The CDR3 consists of 11 residues. V shed 11 bases and J shed 1 base, with 7 bases lying between them.

This chain uses TRBV7-3 with TRBJ2-5; 7 bases map to TRBD1. The germline V gene encodes CDR1 SGHTA and CDR2 FQGTGA. The V gene end was trimmed by 5 bases and the J gene end by 4 bases; junction bases not matched to a gene: 7. This CDR3 comprises 14 residues. The CDR3 DNA is TGTGCCAGCAGCCCGACAGGGTGGTCAGAGACCCAGTACTTC. This sequence encodes CASSPTGWSETQYF.

The chain is built from TRBV27 and TRBJ2-5, with 7 bases identical to TRBD2. This CDR3 comprises 14 residues. With 3 bases clipped from V and 2 bases from J, the junction kept 3 bases outside the gene matches. The germline CDR1 and CDR2 sequences are MNHEY and SMNVEV (reference sequence). The CDR3: CASSFGGGQETQYF. The DNA for the CDR3 is TGTGCCAGCAGTTTTGGCGGGGGACAAGAGACCCAGTACTTC.

The CDR3: CASSENERNSPLHF. The CDR3 DNA sequence: TGTGCCAGCAGTGAAAATGAGAGGAATTCACCCCTCCACTTT. The chain combines TRBV6-1 with TRBJ1-6; unclear D gene. V lost 2 bases to trimming and J lost 7 bases, with 9 bases between them. The CDR3 runs 14 residues. CDR1 is MNHNS and CDR2 is SASEGT in the germline V gene.